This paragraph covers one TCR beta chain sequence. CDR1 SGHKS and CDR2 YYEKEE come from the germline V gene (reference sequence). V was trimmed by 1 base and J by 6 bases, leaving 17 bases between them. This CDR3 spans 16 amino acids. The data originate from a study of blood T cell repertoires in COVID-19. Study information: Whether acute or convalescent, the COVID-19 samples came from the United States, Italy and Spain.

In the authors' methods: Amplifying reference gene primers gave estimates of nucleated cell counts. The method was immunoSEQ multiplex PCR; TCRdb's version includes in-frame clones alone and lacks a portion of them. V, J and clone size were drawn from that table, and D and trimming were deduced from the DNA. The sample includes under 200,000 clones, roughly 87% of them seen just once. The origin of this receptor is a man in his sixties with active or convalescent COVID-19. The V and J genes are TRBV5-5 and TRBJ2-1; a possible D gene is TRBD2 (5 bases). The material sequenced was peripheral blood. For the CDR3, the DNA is TGTGCCAGCAGCTTGTATGCGGGCGAAATGTTCAATGAGCAGTTCTTC. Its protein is CASSLYAGEMFNEQFF.